This T cell receptor (beta chain) was retrieved from a study of neurological immune-mediated disorders. Stated time point: longitudinal time-point 1 (baseline). This clonotype was recorded at least ten times. 5'RACE employing 10-nucleotide random UMIs yielded the cDNA. TCRdb processed the 5' RACE reads anew with MiXCR; each CDR3 protein has one entry. The table shows tens of thousands of distinct CDR3 sequences, with about 11% occurring only once. The ends lost 2 bases at V and 4 bases at J; junction bases unmatched: 6. Germline loops: CDR1 SGHRS, CDR2 YFSETQ. CDR3 length equals 16 residues. This receptor was taken from a male donor with HTLV-1-associated myelopathy (HAM/TSP). The rearrangement links TRBV5-1 to TRBJ2-1, with 10 bases matching TRBD1. Sequencing was performed on PBMCs. Here the CDR3 reads CASSLGGTGAYNEQFF. CDR3 sequence (DNA): TGCGCCAGCAGCTTAGGGGGGACAGGGGCTTACAATGAGCAGTTCTTC.